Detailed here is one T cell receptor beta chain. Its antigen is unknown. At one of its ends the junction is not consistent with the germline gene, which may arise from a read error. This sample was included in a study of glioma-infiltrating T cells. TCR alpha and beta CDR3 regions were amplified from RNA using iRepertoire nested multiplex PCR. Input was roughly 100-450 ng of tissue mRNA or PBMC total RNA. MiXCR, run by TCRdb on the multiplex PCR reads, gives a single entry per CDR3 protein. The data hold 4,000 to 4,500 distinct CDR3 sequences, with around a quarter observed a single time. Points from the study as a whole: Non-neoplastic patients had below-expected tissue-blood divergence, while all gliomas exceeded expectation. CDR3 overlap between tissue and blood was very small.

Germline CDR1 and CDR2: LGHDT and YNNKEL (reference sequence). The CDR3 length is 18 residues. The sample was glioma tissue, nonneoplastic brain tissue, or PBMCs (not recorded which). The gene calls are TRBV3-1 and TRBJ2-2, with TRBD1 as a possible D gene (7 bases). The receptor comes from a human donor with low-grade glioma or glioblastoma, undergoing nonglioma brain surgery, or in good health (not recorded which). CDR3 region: CASSQELEGQKNNGELFF. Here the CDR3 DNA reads TGTGCCAGCAGCCAAGAATTGGAGGGACAGAAGAACAACGGGGAGCTGTTTTTT.